The following is a T cell receptor (beta chain) sequence with its context. Its specificity is unknown. The data are from a study of identifying expanded T cells in peripheral blood. Collection occurred without any documented infections or immune events in donors. Method: immunoSEQ multiplex PCR; TCRdb's copy keeps in-frame clones and lacks some. The profile covers tens of thousands of clones, with approximately 88% appearing a single time and approximately 5.3% taken by the ten largest. Study-level findings and limits: Over approximately two and four weeks, about 16.4 and 19 clones changed, versus 1.2 between replicates. Roughly two-week clone count variance significantly increased as total template count grew.

This sequence was found in a person between 18 and 69 years old in good health. Material for sequencing was blood.

Written as DNA, the CDR3 is TGTGCCTTCCGGCCGGGACTAGCGCTTTACGAGCAGTACTTC. Amino acid sequence: CAFRPGLALYEQYF. The chain is built from TRBV30 and TRBJ2-7; 10 bases are shared with TRBD2. V shed 7 bases and J 4 bases; nucleotides not matched to a gene: 10. Per germline, CDR1 GTSNPN and CDR2 SVGIG (reference sequence). This CDR3 is built from 14 residues.